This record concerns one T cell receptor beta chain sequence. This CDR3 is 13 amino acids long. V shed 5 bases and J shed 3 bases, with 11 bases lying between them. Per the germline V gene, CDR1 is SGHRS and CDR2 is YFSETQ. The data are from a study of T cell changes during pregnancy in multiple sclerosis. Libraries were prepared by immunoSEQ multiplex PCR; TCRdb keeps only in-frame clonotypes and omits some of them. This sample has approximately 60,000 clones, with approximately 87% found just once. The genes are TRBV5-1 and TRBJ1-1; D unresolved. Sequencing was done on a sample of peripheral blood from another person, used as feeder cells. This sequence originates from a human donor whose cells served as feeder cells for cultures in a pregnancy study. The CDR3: CASRRDGYTEAFF. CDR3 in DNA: TGCGCCAGCAGACGCGACGGATACACTGAAGCTTTCTTT.